This paragraph reports one T cell receptor (beta chain). This clonotype has a count of ten or more. Its cognate antigen has yet to be identified. Qualities for individual bases were not recorded, and no much larger clone is one base off. A case-control design nested within a healthcare worker cohort in London, UK, was used, with weekly nasopharyngeal swab PCR tests and blood sampling performed. Healthcare workers were recruited between 23 and 31 March 2020, during the week of the UK lockdown, and were followed weekly for up to roughly 15 weeks. The library was produced with 5' RACE. The listed sequencing device is NextSeq 500. The TCR library protocol attached unique molecular identifiers to individual cDNA molecules to correct for sequencing error and PCR bias. Sequencing covered both TCR alpha and beta chains, and within each sample the abundances of alpha and beta sequences were tightly co-correlated. In the source study's methods: Decombinator V4 was used to annotate the V gene, J gene and CDR3 of the TCR sequences. Expanded TCRs were defined as changing significantly between any two time points under a Poisson model with p below 0.0001. TCR abundances were normalised to the total number of TCRs sequenced per sample and were expressed as counts per million. VDJdb, accessed 1 November 2021, was searched for CMV, EBV and SARS-CoV-2 annotated TCRs, with TCRs annotated for multiple antigens excluded. Through fastp at Q25 and MiXCR, TCRdb rebuilt clones from the public reads, retaining in-frame beta chains. Identical CDR3 protein sequences are pooled into one entry, listed with their most common genes and DNA. The V and J calls were not made by the authors but by TCRdb's processing. Present in this sample are tens of thousands of distinct CDR3 sequences, more than 4% of which were seen just once. The ten largest clonotypes hold roughly 7.3% of the sample.

This specimen comes from a study of early T cells in non-severe SARS-CoV-2 infection (dated by TCRdb to about 2021). With regard to the full study: Bulk RNA from unsorted whole blood was used for TCR sequencing, so alpha and beta chains could not be paired. Study-wide findings and limitations: VDJdb matching was skewed toward anti-spike CD8 responses, so virus-specific expansions were likely underestimated and private and CD4 specificities were missed.

The sequencing here drew on whole blood, taken at baseline. This receptor was obtained from an adult who was a healthcare worker with PCR-confirmed SARS-CoV-2 infection or an uninfected control (not recorded which).

The encoded CDR3 is CASSQSRLMGLAGLRSYNEQFF. The nucleotide sequence reads TGTGCCAGCAGCCAGTCCCGCCTGATGGGACTAGCGGGACTTCGCTCCTACAATGAGCAGTTCTTC. This chain is built from TRBV3-1 and TRBJ2-1; the junction holds 13 bases that match TRBD2. The CDR3 sequence holds 22 residues, the cysteine and phenylalanine included. The read is trimmed to its CDR3 DNA, 66 bases read in frame from base 1. V trim: 3 bases; J trim: 0 bases; unmatched bases: 17. The germline V gene (reference sequence) provides CDR1 LGHDT and CDR2 YNNKEL.